This entry lists 21 T cell receptor beta chains sequenced from one sample in a study of early T cells in non-severe SARS-CoV-2 infection. TCRdb reprocessed the 5' RACE reads with MiXCR, giving one entry per CDR3 protein. The sample lists roughly 53,000 distinct CDR3 sequences; about a tenth were seen once. Sequencing was performed on whole blood. These receptors came from an adult who was a healthcare worker with PCR-confirmed SARS-CoV-2 infection or an uninfected control (not recorded which).

This clonotype was detected a few times. The chain uses TRBV9 and TRBJ1-2, with unresolved D. Germline V gives CDR1 SGDLS, CDR2 YYNGEE. V gave up 7 bases and J gave up 4 bases, with 14 bases separating them. CDR3 length: 13 amino acids. CDR3 sequence reads: CASGLGLGYGYTF. The DNA for the CDR3 is TGTGCCAGCGGGCTTGGACTGGGCTATGGCTACACCTTC.

The table lists this clonotype with a few counts. This chain links TRBV18 with TRBJ2-1; D is uncertain. The V gene lost 2 bases and the J gene lost 5 bases, with 7 bases spanning the gap. From germline, CDR1 is KGHSH and CDR2 LQKENI. The CDR3 loop spans 13 amino acids. Here the CDR3 reads CASSPERHNEQFF. CDR3 in DNA: TGTGCCAGCTCACCAGAACGGCACAATGAGCAGTTCTTC. The whole variable domain, remainder taken from reference TRBV18 and TRBJ2-1, is NAGVMQNPRHLVRRRGQEARLRCSPMKGHSHVYWYRQLPEEGLKFMVYLQKENIIDESGMPKERFSAEFPKEGPSILRIQQVVRGDSAAYFCASSPERHNEQFFGPGTRLTVL.

This chain links TRBV27 with TRBJ2-4, with D hard to call. V gave up 2 bases and J gave up 7 bases, with 9 bases separating them. CDR3 length: 13 residues. CDR1 is MNHEY and CDR2 is SMNVEV in the germline V gene (reference sequence). The chain's CDR3 is CASSLDGGNIQYF. CDR3 nucleotide sequence: TGTGCCAGCAGTTTAGACGGCGGCAACATTCAGTACTTC.

This clonotype has just a few counts. The J gene is TRBJ2-2, the V gene TRBV7-3; 10 nucleotides match TRBD2. The CDR3 is 18 amino acids. The germline V gene encodes CDR1 SGHTA and CDR2 FQGTGA. The trim removed 0 bases at V and 2 bases at J, leaving 6 bases unmatched. The CDR3: CASSLTLAGAINTGELFF. CDR3 DNA: TGTGCCAGCAGCTTAACCCTAGCGGGGGCGATCAACACCGGGGAGCTGTTTTTT. Full variable domain (rest looked up from reference TRBV7-3 and TRBJ2-2): GAGVSQTPSNKVTEKGKYVELRCDPISGHTALYWYRQSLGQGPEFLIYFQGTGAADDSGLPNDRFFAVRPEGSVSTLKIQRTERGDSAVYLCASSLTLAGAINTGELFFGEGSRLTVL.

This clonotype has a handful of counts. The J gene is TRBJ2-2, the V gene TRBV2; no reliable D call. CDR1 SNHLY and CDR2 FYNNEI come from the germline V gene. This CDR3 spans 14 amino acids. The germline V and J ends were trimmed by 4 bases and 0 bases, with 6 bases remaining between them. The CDR3 spells CASSGFANTGELFF. CDR3 sequence (DNA): TGTGCCAGCAGTGGATTCGCGAACACCGGGGAGCTGTTTTTT.

This clonotype was detected only a few times. The V and J genes are TRBV12-3 or TRBV12-4 and TRBJ1-6; 8 bases align to TRBD1. This CDR3 region has 15 residues. J gave up 7 bases and V 1 base, and 3 bases lay outside the gene matches. The CDR3 DNA follows: TGTGCCAGCAGTTTAGGGACAGGGCTAAATTCACCCCTCCACTTT. Translation: CASSLGTGLNSPLHF.

This clonotype has just a few counts. The CDR3 region is CASSQQAQGPTDTQYF. CDR3 nucleotides: TGTGCCAGCAGCCAACAAGCCCAGGGTCCCACAGATACGCAGTATTTT. The chain is built from TRBV4-2 and TRBJ2-3, with D tentatively TRBD1 (5 bases). CDR1 LGHNA and CDR2 YNFKEQ come from the germline V gene. Trimming left V 2 bases short and J 2 bases short, with 14 bases between. The CDR3 consists of 16 residues.

In its sample, this clonotype was seen many times. The rearrangement links TRBV9 to TRBJ1-4; D is ambiguous. CDR1 and CDR2 (germline): SGDLS, YYNGEE. This CDR3 spans 16 amino acids. V lost 4 bases and J 0 bases, leaving 13 bases between the germline ends. The CDR3 spells CASSLETGATNEKLFF. The CDR3 DNA reads as TGTGCCAGCAGCTTAGAGACCGGGGCAACTAATGAAAAACTGTTTTTT.

This chain joins TRBV3-1 and TRBJ2-7; possible D gene TRBD2, 7 bases. Trimming cost V 4 bases and J 7 bases, with 14 bases left between them. The CDR3 runs 13 residues. The V gene's germline CDR1 is LGHDT and CDR2 YNNKEL (reference sequence). CDR3 loop: CASSPRGGLEQYF. DNA of the CDR3: TGTGCCAGCAGCCCGAGGGGGGGGCTTGAGCAGTACTTC.

The chain carries TRBV7-2 and TRBJ2-5; no clear D gene. Germline-derived CDR1 and CDR2 are SGHTA and FQGNSA. The V end was cut by 5 bases, the J end by 2 bases, with 9 bases between. This CDR3 is built from 13 residues. In DNA form, the CDR3 reads TGTGCCAGCAGCGCGAACGTTCAAGAGACCCAGTACTTC. It specifies CASSANVQETQYF.

V gene TRBV3-1 combines with J gene TRBJ1-3, with 7 bases identical to TRBD1. V gave up 2 bases and J gave up 6 bases; unmatched junction bases: 4. In germline, CDR1 is LGHDT, CDR2 YNNKEL (reference sequence). The CDR3 spans 14 residues. The CDR3 nucleotides read TGTGCCAGCAGCCAACCGGGACAGATAAACACCATATATTTT. This encodes CASSQPGQINTIYF.

The chain joins TRBV5-4 to TRBJ2-7; 8 nucleotides align to TRBD2. Germline CDR1 reads SGHNT; CDR2 reads YYREEE (reference sequence). The CDR3 is made up of 17 amino acids. V dropped 3 bases and J dropped 0; count of bases not matched to a gene: 11. The CDR3 bases are TGTGCCAGCAGCTCCTATCCCGGGGGGGTCTCCTCCTACGAGCAGTACTTC. As protein: CASSSYPGGVSSYEQYF.

There are a few counts of this clonotype. This chain connects TRBV5-1 to TRBJ2-1; D not resolved. Germline V gene sequence: CDR1 SGHRS, CDR2 YFSETQ. This CDR3 is 15 amino acids long. Deletions cut 0 bases from V and 3 bases from J, with 10 bases between. CDR3 residues: CASSLEGRSYNEQFF. CDR3 sequence (DNA): TGCGCCAGCAGCTTGGAGGGAAGAAGCTACAATGAGCAGTTCTTC.

This clonotype was detected ten times or more. The chain combines TRBV2 with TRBJ2-5; D gene unclear. The CDR3 sequence is 11 residues long. Trimming stripped 3 bases from V and 6 bases from J, with 5 bases between. Germline V gene data show CDR1 as SNHLY and CDR2 as FYNNEI. As DNA, the CDR3 is TGTGCCAGCAGTGAGGAGAAGACCCAGTACTTC. It codes for CASSEEKTQYF. The variable domain in full, completed from reference TRBV2 and TRBJ2-5, reads EPEVTQTPSHQVTQMGQEVILRCVPISNHLYFYWYRQILGQKVEFLVSFYNNEISEKSEIFDDQFSVERPDGSNFTLKIRSTKLEDSAMYFCASSEEKTQYFGPGTRLLVL.

This clonotype has more than one count but fewer than ten. The rearrangement uses TRBV6-1 and TRBJ1-2, with D perhaps matching TRBD1 (6 bases). Trimming left V 6 bases short and J 6 bases short, with 20 bases between. CDR3 length equals 15 residues. Germline V gene sequence: CDR1 MNHNS, CDR2 SASEGT. CDR3 region: CASRPKDSWADGYTF. The DNA for the CDR3 is TGTGCCAGCAGGCCGAAGGACAGTTGGGCCGATGGCTACACCTTC.

This clonotype was detected a few times. The rearrangement links TRBV7-8 to TRBJ2-3; 10 bases agree with TRBD2. This CDR3 spans 18 amino acids. Germline values: CDR1 SGHVS, CDR2 FQNEAQ. V gave up 2 bases and J gave up 5 bases; unmatched junction bases: 13. CDR3 sequence reads: CASSLTRAAGGVRDTQYF. In nucleotides, the CDR3 is TGTGCCAGCAGCTTAACCCGCGCAGCGGGGGGGGTTAGAGATACGCAGTATTTT.

This chain connects TRBV11-2 to TRBJ1-1, with a possible D match to TRBD1 (5 bases). CDR1 is SGHAT, CDR2 FQNNGV, per germline. The ends were cut back, 4 bases at V and 1 base at J, with 13 bases in the middle. CDR3 length: 15 amino acids. The CDR3 loop reads CASSSLTARNTEAFF. The CDR3 nucleotides are TGTGCCAGCAGCTCACTGACAGCGCGGAACACTGAAGCTTTCTTT. The full variable domain, its missing parts supplied by reference TRBV11-2 and TRBJ1-1, is EAGVAQSPRYKIIEKRQSVAFWCNPISGHATLYWYQQILGQGPKLLIQFQNNGVVDDSQLPKDRFSAERLKGVDSTLKIQPAKLEDSAVYLCASSSLTARNTEAFFGQGTRLTVV.

This clonotype was found a few times. The chain uses TRBV27 and TRBJ2-7, with TRBD1 identical over 8 bases. This CDR3 contains 15 residues. Unmatched junction bases numbered 8, after V lost 6 bases and J lost 1 base. The germline V gene encodes CDR1 MNHEY and CDR2 SMNVEV (reference sequence). The CDR3 sequence: CASSTRTGRSYEQYF. CDR3 sequence (DNA): TGTGCCAGCAGCACAAGGACAGGGAGGTCCTACGAGCAGTACTTC.

This clonotype was observed at least ten times. The V and J genes are TRBV30 and TRBJ1-2; D call uncertain. Trimming took 2 bases from V and 4 from J, leaving 11 bases between them. Germline CDR1 is GTSNPN and CDR2 is SVGIG (reference sequence). This CDR3 contains 13 residues. CDR3 in amino acids: CAWSRLGSYGYTF. The CDR3 DNA reads as TGTGCCTGGAGTAGACTCGGTAGCTATGGCTACACCTTC.

This clonotype was seen many times. V and J are TRBV19 and TRBJ2-2; 8 positions match TRBD2. In germline, CDR1 is LNHDA, CDR2 SQIVND (reference sequence). The CDR3 runs 14 residues. The junction had 2 bases not matched to a gene; V was cut back by 3 bases and J by 5 bases. The CDR3 reads CASSILAGTGELFF. DNA of the CDR3: TGTGCCAGTAGTATTTTAGCGGGGACCGGGGAGCTGTTTTTT. Drawing the rest from reference TRBV19 and TRBJ2-2, the complete variable domain is DGGITQSPKYLFRKEGQNVTLSCEQNLNHDAMYWYRQDPGQGLRLIYYSQIVNDFQKGDIAEGYSVSREKKESFPLTVTSAQKNPTAFYLCASSILAGTGELFFGEGSRLTVL.

The chain couples TRBV6-2 or TRBV6-3 to TRBJ2-7; D gene unclear. The CDR3 length is 14 residues. CDR1 is MNHEY, CDR2 SVGEGT, per germline. The V and J ends lost 0 bases and 1 base respectively, with 7 bases between them. In nucleotides, the CDR3 is TGTGCCAGCAGTTACTCGACGGCTTCCTACGAGCAGTACTTC. This translates into CASSYSTASYEQYF.